This T cell receptor beta chain was obtained from a study of shared clonotypes between healthy human individuals. The wider study: CD4 naive cells filled three plates per donor, CD4 memory three, CD8 naive two and CD8 memory one.

Study observations and caveats: Large depth notwithstanding, sorted-subset sequencing proved incomplete by rarefaction. Around 5% of naive CD4 clonotypes were common to a handful of donors. Larger estimated richness was generally seen in naive subsets than in memory subsets.

V shed 6 bases, J shed 3 bases, and the junction held 11 bases outside the gene matches. The CDR3 consists of 15 residues. Germline V gene data show CDR1 as MDHEN and CDR2 as SYDVKM. TCRdb's copy holds only in-frame clones and misses some; the assay was immunoSEQ multiplex PCR. The sample lists 980,000 or so clones, less than 85% occurring once. As concerns this clone: Its matching antigen is unknown.

This TCR was sampled from a man aged 18-30 years in good health. The V and J genes are TRBV28 and TRBJ2-7; TRBD1 matches at 7 bases. Specimen: memory CD4+ T cells sorted from blood. Specified subset: CD45RA-negative fraction. The DNA for the CDR3 is TGTGCCAGCAGCCCCAGACAGGGAAAACACTACGAGCAGTACTTC. Its protein product is CASSPRQGKHYEQYF.